A single sample gave rise to the 6 T cell receptor beta chains below, sequenced in a study of blood T cell repertoires in COVID-19. Only in-frame clones appear in the TCRdb table, and some are missing; sequencing was by immunoSEQ multiplex PCR. Counted here are fewer than 300,000 clones, roughly 92% occurring once; the ten biggest clones make up 2% to 2.5%. The specimen sequenced was peripheral blood. Receptors were obtained from a woman in her twenties or thirties with COVID-19, enrolled during active disease.

This chain links TRBV6-9 with TRBJ1-5; possible D gene TRBD1, 5 bases. From germline, CDR1 is MNHGY and CDR2 SVAAGI. Trimming left V 7 bases short and J 0 bases short, with 13 bases between. This CDR3 has 15 residues. The CDR3 loop is CASNPQGNSNQPQHF. The CDR3 coding sequence is TGTGCCAGCAACCCCCAGGGAAATAGCAATCAGCCCCAGCATTTT.

V and J are TRBV27 and TRBJ2-7; 8 nucleotides agree with TRBD1. Germline CDR1 is MNHEY and CDR2 is SMNVEV (reference sequence). The CDR3 has 15 residues. The trim removed 2 bases at V and 3 bases at J, leaving 6 bases unmatched. The CDR3 nucleotides are TGTGCCAGCAGTTTAGATAGGACAGGGATCTACGAGCAGTACTTC. Protein: CASSLDRTGIYEQYF.

The chain has TRBV5-1 and TRBJ2-1; 11 bases line up with TRBD2. The V gene's germline CDR1 is SGHRS and CDR2 YFSETQ. With 3 bases clipped from V and 4 bases from J, the junction kept 6 bases outside the gene matches. The CDR3 contains 16 residues. CDR3 DNA sequence: TGCGCCAGCAGCTCCACTCGACTAGCGGGATACAATGAGCAGTTCTTC. Its translation is CASSSTRLAGYNEQFF.

This rearrangement joins TRBV6-5 to TRBJ2-1, with D possibly TRBD1 on 5 matching bases. CDR3 length: 14 amino acids. Trimming pared 6 bases from V and 5 bases from J, leaving 14 bases between. Germline CDR1 reads MNHEY; CDR2 reads SVGAGI. For the CDR3, the DNA is TGTGCCAGCAGGGCTTCAGGGTCCCACAATGAGCAGTTCTTC. Translating gives CASRASGSHNEQFF.

The gene calls are TRBV19 and TRBJ1-6; 9 positions agree with TRBD1. This CDR3 has 15 residues. The J segment lost 7 bases and the V segment lost 3 bases, leaving 4 bases of the junction unmatched. Per germline, CDR1 LNHDA and CDR2 SQIVND (reference sequence). As DNA, the CDR3 is TGTGCCAGTAGTATTAACGGACAGGGGAATTCACCCCTCCACTTT. It yields the protein CASSINGQGNSPLHF.

This clone has a single count. This chain joins TRBV6-5 and TRBJ1-2; no definite D call. This CDR3 comprises 14 residues. Germline V CDR1 and CDR2: MNHEY, SVGAGI. Trimming pared 3 bases from V and 4 bases from J, leaving 12 bases between. The CDR3 DNA follows: TGTGCCAGCAGTTATGTTCAGGAAGGCTATGGCTACACCTTC. It is translated as CASSYVQEGYGYTF.